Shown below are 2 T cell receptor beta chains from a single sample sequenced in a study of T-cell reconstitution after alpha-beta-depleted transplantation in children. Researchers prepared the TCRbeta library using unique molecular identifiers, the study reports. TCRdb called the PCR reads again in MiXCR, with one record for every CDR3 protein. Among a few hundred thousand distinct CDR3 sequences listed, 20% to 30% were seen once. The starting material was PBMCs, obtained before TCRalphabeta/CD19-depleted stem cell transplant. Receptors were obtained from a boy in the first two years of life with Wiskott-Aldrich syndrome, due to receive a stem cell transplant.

The CDR3 DNA is TGTGCCAGCAGTTACTTCTTTTCGGATACGCAGTATTTT. Translated, it gives CASSYFFSDTQYF. The chain links TRBV6-2 or TRBV6-3 to TRBJ2-3; D unclear. This CDR3 contains 13 residues. V lost 1 base and J 6 bases, leaving 8 bases between the germline ends. The germline gives CDR1 MNHEY, CDR2 SVGEGT.

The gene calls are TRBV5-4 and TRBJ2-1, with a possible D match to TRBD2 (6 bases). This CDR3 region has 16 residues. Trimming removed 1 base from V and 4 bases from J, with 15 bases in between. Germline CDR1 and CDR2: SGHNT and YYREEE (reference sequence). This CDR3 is CASSLIGREGYNEQFF. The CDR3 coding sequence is TGTGCCAGCAGCTTGATCGGGCGGGAAGGGTACAATGAGCAGTTCTTC.